The sequence of this T cell receptor (beta chain) was determined in a study of CD8 T cells in ankylosing spondylitis. Overall study findings and caveats: The study identified a TCR beta motif of seven or eight highly homologous variants that appeared characteristic of ankylosing spondylitis blood.

TCRdb redid the calling of the 5' RACE reads with MiXCR, one entry per CDR3 protein. The top ten hold 16% of the sample, which has roughly 180,000 distinct CDR3 sequences, roughly 12% seen once. In regard to this clonotype: The antigen is undetermined.

The CDR3 is 18 amino acids. Trimming removed 0 bases from V and 2 bases from J; junction bases left unmatched: 10. In germline, CDR1 is LGHDT, CDR2 YNNKEL (reference sequence). The material sequenced was blood, either unsorted or a sorted T cell fraction (not recorded which). The chain recombines TRBV3-1 with TRBJ2-7; TRBD2 matches at 10 bases. This TCR derives from a male donor with ankylosing spondylitis or in good health (not recorded which). As DNA, the CDR3 is TGTGCCAGCAGCCAAGATAGGCGACTAGCGGGTCACCCCTACGAGCAGTACTTC. It encodes CASSQDRRLAGHPYEQYF.